Below, 25 T cell receptor beta chains from the same sample are listed, as sequenced in a study of graft-versus-host responses after intestinal transplantation. Libraries were prepared by immunoSEQ multiplex PCR; TCRdb keeps only in-frame clonotypes and omits some of them. The sample has under 95,000 clones, roughly 85% seen once. These TCRs' antigens remain unknown. This specimen consisted of unstimulated CD4+ T cells sorted from spleen or lymph node cells, obtained before intestinal transplant. The origin of the receptors is a human donor who received an intestinal transplant.

The J gene is TRBJ2-5, the V gene TRBV4-1, with D unresolved. Trimming left V 8 bases short and J 0 bases short, with 10 bases between. Per the germline V gene, CDR1 is MGHRA and CDR2 is YSYEKL. The CDR3 spans 13 residues. The chain's CDR3 is CASSLSYQETQYF. CDR3 coding DNA: TGCGCCAGCTCTCTTTCGTACCAAGAGACCCAGTACTTC.

The chain combines TRBV2 with TRBJ1-4; D is unclear. The CDR3 has 13 residues. Looked up from germline, CDR1 is SNHLY and CDR2 is FYNNEI. V was clipped by 4 bases and J by 3 bases, with 6 bases between them. The CDR3 sequence is CASSGAANEKLFF. For the CDR3, the DNA is TGTGCCAGCAGTGGGGCAGCTAATGAAAAACTGTTTTTT. Using reference TRBV2 and TRBJ1-4 for the parts outside the CDR3, the full variable domain is EPEVTQTPSHQVTQMGQEVILRCVPISNHLYFYWYRQILGQKVEFLVSFYNNEISEKSEIFDDQFSVERPDGSNFTLKIRSTKLEDSAMYFCASSGAANEKLFFGSGTQLSVL.

DNA for the CDR3: TGTGCCAGCAGCGGACTAGCGGGGTACTCCTACAATGAGCAGTTCTTC. Translated, it gives CASSGLAGYSYNEQFF. This chain joins TRBV5-8 and TRBJ2-1, with 12 nucleotides matching TRBD2. The CDR3 totals 16 residues. The junction had 2 bases not matched to a gene; V was cut back by 4 bases and J by 0 bases. Germline CDR1 SGHTS, CDR2 YDEGEE. Based on the CDR3 plus reference TRBV5-8 and TRBJ2-1, the full variable domain is EAGVTQSPTHLIKTRGQQATLRCSPISGHTSVYWYQQALGLGLQFLLWYDEGEERNRGNFPPRFSGRQFPNYSSELNVNALELEDSALYLCASSGLAGYSYNEQFFGPGTRLTVL.

This sequence joins TRBV7-9 and TRBJ1-6, with a weak D call TRBD1 (5 bases). V was clipped by 2 bases and J by 6 bases, with 8 bases between them. The germline CDR1 and CDR2 sequences are SEHNR and FQNEAQ (reference sequence). The CDR3 totals 14 residues. The CDR3 DNA reads TGTGCCAGCAGCTTAACAGGTTTTAATTCACCCCTCCACTTT. Protein: CASSLTGFNSPLHF.

The V gene is TRBV19, the J gene TRBJ1-5; 9 bases are a match to TRBD1. Trimming at V came to 3 bases and at J to 6 bases, leaving 6 bases not matched to a gene. The CDR3 is made up of 15 amino acids. The germline V gene has CDR1 LNHDA and CDR2 SQIVND (reference sequence). CDR3 sequence: CASSMGQGLFQPQHF. DNA for the CDR3: TGTGCCAGTAGTATGGGACAGGGATTATTTCAGCCCCAGCATTTT.

This clone was recorded a few times. This sample includes further DNA sequences coding for the same CDR3. The rearrangement links TRBV15 to TRBJ1-5; the D gene is possibly TRBD1 (6 bases). The CDR3 is 13 residues long. In germline, CDR1 is LNHNV, CDR2 YYDKDF (reference sequence). V lost 1 base, J lost 5 bases, and 6 bases lay in between. The chain's CDR3 is CATSRAGDQPQHF. CDR3 sequence (DNA): TGTGCCACCAGCAGAGCAGGGGATCAGCCCCAGCATTTT.

The chain links TRBV2 to TRBJ1-2; maybe TRBD1 (5 bases). The CDR3 is 10 residues long. Trimming shortened V by 8 bases and J by 7 bases, and 8 bases separated the two germline ends. Germline CDR1 is SNHLY and CDR2 is FYNNEI. The DNA of the CDR3 is TGTGCCAGCGGGGGGACTGGCTACACCTTC. It specifies CASGGTGYTF.

This chain connects TRBV7-2 to TRBJ1-4; D remains ambiguous. The germline gives CDR1 SGHTA, CDR2 FQGNSA. CDR3 size: 14 residues. Trimming pared 1 base from V and 7 bases from J, leaving 10 bases between. The CDR3 DNA reads as TGTGCCAGCAGCTTAGGGGGAGGAGGTGAAAAACTGTTTTTT. This sequence encodes CASSLGGGGEKLFF. Full variable domain (outside the CDR3, taken from reference TRBV7-2 and TRBJ1-4): GAGVSQSPSNKVTEKGKDVELRCDPISGHTALYWYRQSLGQGLEFLIYFQGNSAPDKSGLPSDRFSAERTGGSVSTLTIQRTQQEDSAVYLCASSLGGGGEKLFFGSGTQLSVL.

The CDR3 region has the DNA TGCGCCAGCAGCCAGATACACCTCCTCGAGCAGTACTTC. Protein sequence: CASSQIHLLEQYF. This chain links TRBV4-3 with TRBJ2-7; no definite D call. Trimming pared 3 bases from V and 6 bases from J, leaving 12 bases between. The CDR3 runs to 13 residues. Germline CDR1 and CDR2: LGHNA and YSLEER.

The chain combines TRBV27 with TRBJ2-1; 10 positions agree with TRBD2. The CDR3 runs 19 residues. Trimming removed 2 bases from V and 7 bases from J; junction bases left unmatched: 17. The V gene's germline CDR1 is MNHEY and CDR2 SMNVEV (reference sequence). This CDR3 reads CASSLRFGQPGLALNEQFF. DNA for the CDR3: TGTGCCAGCAGTTTACGGTTCGGACAGCCGGGACTAGCGCTGAATGAGCAGTTCTTC.

The chain uses TRBV7-9 and TRBJ2-1; 9 positions match TRBD1. With 5 bases clipped from V and 4 bases from J, the junction kept 6 bases outside the gene matches. In germline, CDR1 is SEHNR, CDR2 FQNEAQ (reference sequence). The CDR3 covers 15 residues. The CDR3 nucleotides read TGTGCCAGCAGCCACTCGGACAGGGGTTACAATGAGCAGTTCTTC. Translation gives CASSHSDRGYNEQFF.

The chain joins TRBV18 to TRBJ2-1, with a tentative D call TRBD1 (6 bases). V was pared by 0 bases and J by 13 bases, with 10 bases between. Germline V gives CDR1 KGHSH, CDR2 LQKENI. There are 12 residues in the CDR3. CDR3 sequence reads: CASSPPMTGQFF. Here the CDR3 DNA reads TGTGCCAGCTCACCACCGATGACAGGCCAGTTCTTC.

Of note for this clone: The same CDR3 can be traced to other DNA sequences in this sample. This chain joins TRBV2 and TRBJ1-3; 9 bases map to TRBD1. The CDR3 contains 14 residues. J lost 2 bases, V lost 4 bases, and 0 bases had no gene match. Germline V gene sequence: CDR1 SNHLY, CDR2 FYNNEI. Written as DNA, the CDR3 is TGTGCCAGCAGTGGACAGGGGGCTGGAAACACCATATATTTT. Translating gives CASSGQGAGNTIYF.

The count of this clone is one. The rearrangement links TRBV10-3 to TRBJ2-5, with 7 bases fitting TRBD1. In germline, CDR1 is ENHRY, CDR2 SYGVKD. V shed 6 bases, J shed 2 bases, and the junction held 9 bases outside the gene matches. The CDR3 contains 15 residues. The CDR3: CAISALGTAQETQYF. The CDR3 coding sequence is TGTGCCATCAGCGCTCTCGGGACAGCACAAGAGACCCAGTACTTC.

This clone was counted a few times. The chain links TRBV5-1 to TRBJ1-2; 12 nucleotides line up with TRBD1. The CDR3 has 15 amino acids. CDR1 and CDR2 (germline): SGHRS, YFSETQ. With 4 bases clipped from V and 5 bases from J, the junction kept 6 bases outside the gene matches. This CDR3 reads CASSEGTGGLYGYTF. The CDR3 nucleotides read TGCGCCAGCAGCGAGGGGACAGGGGGCCTTTATGGCTACACCTTC.

In this sample, this clone turned up many times. The rearrangement links TRBV19 to TRBJ1-4; perhaps TRBD1 as D (5 bases). This CDR3 region has 15 residues. Germline-derived CDR1 and CDR2 are LNHDA and SQIVND (reference sequence). Trimming left V 3 bases short and J 4 bases short, with 12 bases between. DNA of the CDR3: TGTGCCAGTAGTATCCGACGGGGGTTTAATGAAAAACTGTTTTTT. This gives the protein CASSIRRGFNEKLFF.

The V gene is TRBV6-1, the J gene TRBJ1-1; TRBD1 is a possible D gene (5 bases). Germline-derived CDR1 and CDR2 are MNHNS and SASEGT. V was trimmed by 6 bases and J by 3 bases, leaving 8 bases between them. This CDR3 region has 12 residues. The CDR3, as DNA: TGTGCCAGCAGGGACACCTACACTGAAGCTTTCTTT. This codes for CASRDTYTEAFF.

This clone was recorded once. The gene calls are TRBV25-1 and TRBJ2-1; 10 bases fit TRBD2. This CDR3 is built from 16 residues. Germline assignment: CDR1 MGHDK and CDR2 SYGVNS. V shed 3 bases and J 8 bases; nucleotides not matched to a gene: 10. The CDR3 DNA is TGTGCCAGCAGTGATTGGACTAGCGGAGGGGTAGATGAGCAGTTCTTC. It encodes CASSDWTSGGVDEQFF.

The chain carries TRBV9 and TRBJ2-1; perhaps TRBD2 as D (6 bases). The CDR3 contains 11 residues. Germline V CDR1 and CDR2: SGDLS, YYNGEE. V shed 7 bases and J shed 9 bases, with 11 bases lying between them. DNA for the CDR3: TGTGCCAGCGGAGGGTCCCGTGAGCAGTTCTTC. This sequence encodes CASGGSREQFF.

The chain's CDR3 is CSSPTGDKYEQYF. The CDR3 region has the DNA TGCAGCTCCCCGACAGGGGACAAGTACGAGCAGTACTTC. The J gene is TRBJ2-7, the V gene TRBV29-1, with 8 bases aligning to TRBD1. V was pared by 8 bases and J by 4 bases, with 10 bases of the junction left unmatched. Germline CDR1 and CDR2: SQVTM and ANQGSEA. The CDR3 runs to 13 residues.

This CDR3 reads CASNTNPGGKLAGEVGETQYF. CDR3 nucleotide sequence: TGTGCCAGCAACACAAATCCAGGGGGGAAACTAGCGGGAGAAGTGGGAGAGACCCAGTACTTC. The gene calls are TRBV28 and TRBJ2-5; TRBD2 matches at 11 bases. After removal of 7 bases from V and 4 bases from J, the junction contained 26 bases not matched to a gene. Germline V gene data show CDR1 as MDHEN and CDR2 as SYDVKM. The CDR3 runs 21 residues.

The V gene is TRBV27, the J gene TRBJ1-2; possible D gene TRBD1, 6 bases. V gave up 6 bases and J gave up 4 bases, with 12 bases separating them. The length of the CDR3 is 13 residues. The V gene's germline CDR1 is MNHEY and CDR2 SMNVEV (reference sequence). CDR3 coding DNA: TGTGCCAGCAGCTTCGGACAGTCCTATGGCTACACCTTC. Protein: CASSFGQSYGYTF.

The chain is built from TRBV11-1 and TRBJ2-4; 9 nucleotides align to TRBD2. Trimming removed 4 bases from V and 5 bases from J; junction bases left unmatched: 6. In germline, CDR1 is SGHAT, CDR2 FQDESV (reference sequence). The CDR3 spans 15 residues. CDR3 protein: CASSWASGTQNIQYF. The CDR3 DNA sequence: TGTGCCAGCAGCTGGGCTAGCGGGACTCAAAACATTCAGTACTTC.

The gene calls are TRBV4-1 and TRBJ2-2, with 7 bases matching TRBD2. Germline CDR1 reads MGHRA; CDR2 reads YSYEKL. Unmatched junction bases numbered 9, after V lost 4 bases and J lost 1 base. The CDR3 extends over 17 amino acids. The CDR3 protein is CASSPLGTGGNTGELFF. CDR3 bases: TGCGCCAGCAGCCCCCTGGGAACGGGGGGGAACACCGGGGAGCTGTTTTTT.

V usage is TRBV9 and J usage is TRBJ2-2; 8 nucleotides line up with TRBD1. In germline, CDR1 is SGDLS, CDR2 YYNGEE. V was clipped by 4 bases and J by 4 bases; unmatched bases: 9. CDR3 length equals 16 residues. CDR3 sequence: CASSRETDRATGELFF. CDR3 nucleotides: TGTGCCAGCAGCCGCGAGACGGACAGGGCCACCGGGGAGCTGTTTTTT.